This T cell receptor beta chain came from a study of blood T cell repertoires in COVID-19. Only in-frame clones appear in the TCRdb table, and some are missing; sequencing was by immunoSEQ multiplex PCR. The sample gives about 210,000 clones, roughly 85% of which show up once; under 2.5% is in the top ten. Germline values: CDR1 SGHNT, CDR2 YYREEE (reference sequence). Trimming left V 1 base short and J 5 bases short, with 9 bases between. The CDR3 is 13 amino acids. The specimen sequenced was peripheral blood. V gene TRBV5-4 combines with J gene TRBJ1-2; D ambiguous. This receptor was taken from a woman in her 70s with COVID-19, enrolled during active disease. CDR3: CASSLIREYGYTF. The CDR3, as DNA: TGTGCCAGCAGCTTGATCCGGGAATATGGCTACACCTTC.